This TCR beta chain is drawn from a study of blood T cell repertoires in COVID-19. Background on the study: The United States, Italy and Spain were the sources of the acute and convalescent COVID-19 samples.

Assignments of participants to cohorts depended upon their own reported clinical history. Cohort 3 recovery required two negative PCRs, clearance, or symptom resolution. The CDR3 sequence is 15 residues long. Unmatched junction bases numbered 8, after V lost 3 bases and J lost 10 bases. Germline-derived CDR1 and CDR2 are SGHTA and FQGTGA. Only in-frame clones appear in the TCRdb table, and some are missing; sequencing was by immunoSEQ multiplex PCR. The sample lists 280,000 or so clones, roughly 88% occurring once. Sequencing was carried out using PBMCs or T cells enriched from blood (not recorded which). The V gene is TRBV7-3, the J gene TRBJ2-1, with 11 nucleotides matching TRBD2. The sequence was collected from a man aged 25-40 years who had recovered from COVID-19. DNA for the CDR3: TGTGCCAGCAGCTTCCGGACTAGCGGGCGAGAGGAGCAGTTCTTC. It is translated as CASSFRTSGREEQFF.